One sample yielded the 6 T cell receptor beta chains listed below, sequenced in a study of response to subunit inactivated influenza vaccine. TCRdb reanalysed the RT-PCR reads using MiXCR and keeps one entry per CDR3 protein. Counted here are about 780,000 distinct CDR3 sequences, approximately 17% occurring once; the ten biggest clones make up roughly a tenth. The sample in question was PBMCs from blood, obtained 4 to 6 days after vaccination. These TCRs come from a man aged 45-65 years who received an inactivated influenza vaccine.

In its sample, this clonotype was seen many times. The CDR3 protein is CATTPPGQESGYTF. As DNA, the CDR3 is TGTGCCACCACCCCACCGGGACAGGAATCTGGCTACACCTTC. This rearrangement joins TRBV15 to TRBJ1-2, with 8 bases lining up with TRBD1. Losses at the gene ends were 7 bases for V and 7 bases for J; bases not matched to a gene: 11. Germline CDR1 and CDR2: LNHNV and YYDKDF (reference sequence). The CDR3 is 14 residues long. Full variable domain (missing parts from reference TRBV15 and TRBJ1-2): DAMVIQNPRYQVTQFGKPVTLSCSQTLNHNVMYWYQQKSSQAPKLLFHYYDKDFNNEADTPDNFQSRRPNTSFCFLDIRSPGLGDTAMYLCATTPPGQESGYTFGSGTRLTVV.

The gene calls are TRBV20-1 and TRBJ2-1; D gene uncertain. The CDR3 is 10 amino acids. In germline, CDR1 is DFQATT, CDR2 SNEGSKA (reference sequence). The CDR3 DNA reads as TGCAGCGCCGTCTGCTATGAGCAGTTCTTC. Amino acid sequence: CSAVCYEQFF.

The chain combines TRBV29-1 with TRBJ2-1, with D possibly being TRBD1 or TRBD2 (6 bases each). In germline, CDR1 is SQVTM, CDR2 ANQGSEA. The CDR3 consists of 15 residues. Deletions cut 6 bases from V and 0 bases from J, with 15 bases between. The chain's CDR3 is CSVAGQVSSYNEQFF. CDR3 coding DNA: TGCAGCGTCGCGGGACAAGTGAGCTCCTACAATGAGCAGTTCTTC.

This clonotype was found many times. The rearrangement uses TRBV20-1 and TRBJ1-1; D possibly corresponds to TRBD1 (5 bases). The V gene lost 0 bases and the J gene lost 0 bases, with 14 bases spanning the gap. CDR3 length: 16 residues. In germline, CDR1 is DFQATT, CDR2 SNEGSKA (reference sequence). This chain's CDR3 is CSARDSRPGMNTEAFF. The CDR3 DNA reads TGCAGTGCTAGAGATTCCCGGCCAGGGATGAACACTGAAGCTTTCTTT.

This chain links TRBV6-5 with TRBJ2-1; D is possibly TRBD2 (5 bases). V was trimmed by 2 bases and J by 0 bases, leaving 17 bases between them. The CDR3 is 18 residues long. The germline V gene has CDR1 MNHEY and CDR2 SVGAGI. The CDR3, as DNA: TGTGCCAGCAGTTACACCTGGGGTAGCGAGAGCTCCTACAATGAGCAGTTCTTC. This codes for CASSYTWGSESSYNEQFF.

This clonotype was counted a few times. V usage is TRBV24-1 and J usage is TRBJ2-5; TRBD1 or TRBD2 may be the D gene (5 bases each). The V gene's germline CDR1 is KGHDR and CDR2 SFDVKD. Trimming shortened V by 3 bases and J by 0 bases, and 13 bases separated the two germline ends. The CDR3 is 16 amino acids. CDR3 region: CATSDRDGWYQETQYF. The CDR3 nucleotides read TGTGCCACCAGTGATCGGGACGGATGGTACCAAGAGACCCAGTACTTC.